The next 6 T cell receptor beta chains were all read from a single sample in a study of control samples from healthy donors and cancer patients. Sequencing used immunoSEQ multiplex PCR; TCRdb keeps in-frame clones, though not all of them. This table holds some 74,000 clones, 75% to 85% found once. Input material: blood. Source of these receptors: a man between 60 and 75 years old in good health.

V and J are TRBV6-4 and TRBJ1-1; possible D gene TRBD1, 5 bases. The CDR3 length is 13 residues. In germline, CDR1 is MRHNA, CDR2 SNTAGT. Trimming left V 6 bases short and J 6 bases short, with 14 bases between. This chain's CDR3 is CASRSTGGAEAFF. CDR3 DNA: TGTGCCAGCAGGAGCACCGGGGGGGCTGAAGCTTTCTTT.

J is TRBJ2-1 and V is TRBV18, with D possibly being TRBD1 (5 bases). The germline V gene encodes CDR1 KGHSH and CDR2 LQKENI. Deletions cut 4 bases from V and 7 bases from J, with 8 bases between. This CDR3 comprises 12 residues. Here the CDR3 reads CASSQAGNEQFF. The CDR3 DNA is TGTGCCAGCTCACAAGCAGGGAATGAGCAGTTCTTC.

CDR3 region: CASSRTGAYEQYF. CDR3 DNA sequence: TGTGCCAGCAGTCGGACAGGAGCCTACGAGCAGTACTTC. V is TRBV6-5 and J is TRBJ2-7, with 7 nucleotides matching TRBD1. Germline V CDR1 and CDR2: MNHEY, SVGAGI. Trimming took 5 bases from V and 2 from J; bases not matched to a gene: 3. The CDR3 contains 13 residues.

V gene TRBV4-3 combines with J gene TRBJ2-1; 11 bases agree with TRBD1. Germline loops: CDR1 LGHNA, CDR2 YSLEER. J was trimmed by 5 bases and V by 2 bases; bases with no gene match: 14. The CDR3 runs 19 residues. The chain's CDR3 is CASSQKSLRDRGLNNEQFF. CDR3 sequence (DNA): TGCGCCAGCAGCCAAAAGTCCCTCCGGGACAGGGGGTTGAACAATGAGCAGTTCTTC.

This clone was picked up a small number of times. The chain has TRBV6-4 and TRBJ1-4; possibly TRBD1 for D (5 bases). V was shortened by 5 bases and J by 1 base, with 11 bases between the two germline ends. The CDR3 is 15 amino acids. Looked up from germline, CDR1 is MRHNA and CDR2 is SNTAGT. The CDR3 nucleotides are TGTGCCAGCAGTCGGGACGGAGGAACTAATGAAAAACTGTTTTTT. Its translation is CASSRDGGTNEKLFF.

J is TRBJ2-1 and V is TRBV4-1; D remains unclear. The CDR3 sequence is 16 residues long. The germline gives CDR1 MGHRA, CDR2 YSYEKL. With 1 base removed from V and 0 bases from J, the gap between germline ends came to 10 bases. The CDR3 here is CASSQAGTNSYNEQFF. The DNA of the CDR3 is TGCGCCAGCAGCCAAGCGGGCACCAACTCCTACAATGAGCAGTTCTTC.